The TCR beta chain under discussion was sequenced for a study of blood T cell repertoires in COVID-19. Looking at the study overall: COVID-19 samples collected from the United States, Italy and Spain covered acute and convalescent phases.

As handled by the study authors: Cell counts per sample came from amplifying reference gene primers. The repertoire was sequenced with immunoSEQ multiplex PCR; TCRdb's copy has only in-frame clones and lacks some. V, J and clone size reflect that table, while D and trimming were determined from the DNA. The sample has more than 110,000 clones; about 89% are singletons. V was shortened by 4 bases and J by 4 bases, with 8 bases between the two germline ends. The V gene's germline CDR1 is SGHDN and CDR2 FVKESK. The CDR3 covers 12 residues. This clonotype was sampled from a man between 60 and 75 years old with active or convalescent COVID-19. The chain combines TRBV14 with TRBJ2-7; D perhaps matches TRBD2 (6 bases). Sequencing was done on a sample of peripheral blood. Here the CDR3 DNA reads TGTGCCAGCAGCCCCCGGGGGTACGAGCAGTACTTC. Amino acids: CASSPRGYEQYF.